This entry describes one T cell receptor (beta chain). The target antigen is unknown. TCRdb keeps only in-frame clones here, not all; method: immunoSEQ multiplex PCR. The table has 65,000 to 95,000 clones, 80% seen once. This specimen comes from a study of T cell responses to AZD1222 COVID-19 vaccine. Study summary: Analyses pooled second doses at about 4 or about 12 weeks.

The CDR3 totals 15 residues. J gave up 1 base and V 4 bases, and 4 bases lay outside the gene matches. The germline V gene has CDR1 KGHDR and CDR2 SFDVKD. Study results and caveats: It was only a handful of AZD1222 recipients who were seropositive at baseline. Donors were chiefly white British, with a greater number of females, and clonal diversity was perhaps underestimated.

The sequence was obtained from an adult in good health. Sample: peripheral blood, taken on day 0 of AZD1222 vaccination. V usage is TRBV24-1 and J usage is TRBJ2-7; 9 positions match TRBD1. CDR3 sequence (DNA): TGTGCCACCAGTGAGGCGGGACAGGGATCCTACGAGCAGTACTTC. It encodes CATSEAGQGSYEQYF.